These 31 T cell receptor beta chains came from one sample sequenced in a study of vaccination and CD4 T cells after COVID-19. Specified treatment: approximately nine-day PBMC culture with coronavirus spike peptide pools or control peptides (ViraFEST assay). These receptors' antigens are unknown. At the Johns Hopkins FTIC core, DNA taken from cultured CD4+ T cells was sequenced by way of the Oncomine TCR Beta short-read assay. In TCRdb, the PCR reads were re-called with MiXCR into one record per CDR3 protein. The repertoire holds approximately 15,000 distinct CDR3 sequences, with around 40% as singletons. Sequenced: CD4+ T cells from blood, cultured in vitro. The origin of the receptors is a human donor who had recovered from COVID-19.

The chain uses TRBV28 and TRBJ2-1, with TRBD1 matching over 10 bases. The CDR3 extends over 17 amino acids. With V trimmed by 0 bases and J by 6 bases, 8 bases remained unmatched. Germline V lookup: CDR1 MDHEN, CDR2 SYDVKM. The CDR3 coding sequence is TGTGCCAGCAGTTTATGGGGGGGACAGGGGTCGGTCAATGAGCAGTTCTTC. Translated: CASSLWGGQGSVNEQFF.

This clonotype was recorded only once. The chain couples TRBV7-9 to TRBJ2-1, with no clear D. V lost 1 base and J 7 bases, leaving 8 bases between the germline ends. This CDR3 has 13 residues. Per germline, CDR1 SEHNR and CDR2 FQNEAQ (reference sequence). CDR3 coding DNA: TGTGCCAGCAGCTTAGTCGGTATAAATGAGCAGTTCTTC. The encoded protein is CASSLVGINEQFF.

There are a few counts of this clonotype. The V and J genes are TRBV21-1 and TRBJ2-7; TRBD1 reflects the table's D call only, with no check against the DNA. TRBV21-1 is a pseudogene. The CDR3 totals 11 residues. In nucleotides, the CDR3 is TGTGCCAGGACAGGGGTGGACGAGCAGTACTTC. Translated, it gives CARTGVDEQYF.

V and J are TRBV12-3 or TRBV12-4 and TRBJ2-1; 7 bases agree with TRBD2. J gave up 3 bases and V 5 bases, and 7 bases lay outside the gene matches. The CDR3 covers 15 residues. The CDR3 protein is CASSPLAGLYNEQFF. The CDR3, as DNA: TGTGCCAGCAGTCCTTTAGCGGGCCTCTACAATGAGCAGTTCTTC.

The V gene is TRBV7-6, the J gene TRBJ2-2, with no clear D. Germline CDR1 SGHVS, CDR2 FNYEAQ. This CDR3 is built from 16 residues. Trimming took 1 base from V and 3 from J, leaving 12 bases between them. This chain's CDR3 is CASSLVFGAYTGELFF. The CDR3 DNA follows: TGTGCCAGCAGCTTAGTTTTTGGCGCATACACCGGGGAGCTGTTTTTT.

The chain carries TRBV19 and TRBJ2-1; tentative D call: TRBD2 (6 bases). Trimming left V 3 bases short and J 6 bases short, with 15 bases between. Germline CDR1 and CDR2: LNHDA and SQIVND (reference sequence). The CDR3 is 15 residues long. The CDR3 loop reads CASSMLGGKGNEQFF. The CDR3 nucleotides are TGTGCCAGTAGTATGCTAGGAGGGAAGGGCAATGAGCAGTTCTTC.

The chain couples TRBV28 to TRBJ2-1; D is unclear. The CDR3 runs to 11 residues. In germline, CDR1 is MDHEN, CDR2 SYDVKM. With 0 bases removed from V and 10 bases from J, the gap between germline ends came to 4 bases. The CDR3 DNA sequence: TGTGCCAGCAGTTTATGGGGGGAGCAGTTCTTC. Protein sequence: CASSLWGEQFF.

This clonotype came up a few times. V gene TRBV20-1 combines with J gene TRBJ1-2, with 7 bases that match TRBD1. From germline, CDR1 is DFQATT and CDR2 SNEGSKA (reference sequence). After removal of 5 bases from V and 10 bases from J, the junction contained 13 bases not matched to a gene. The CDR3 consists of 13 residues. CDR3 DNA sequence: TGCAGTGCTCAGATTATAGGACAGGACTCCTACACCTTC. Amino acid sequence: CSAQIIGQDSYTF.

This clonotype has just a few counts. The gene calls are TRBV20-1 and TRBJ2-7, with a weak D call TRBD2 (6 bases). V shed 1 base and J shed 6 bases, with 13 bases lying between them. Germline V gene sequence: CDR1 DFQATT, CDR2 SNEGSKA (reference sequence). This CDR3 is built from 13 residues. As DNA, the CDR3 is TGCAGTGCTAGAGCGGGAGTCGGGCTCGAGCAGTACTTC. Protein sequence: CSARAGVGLEQYF.

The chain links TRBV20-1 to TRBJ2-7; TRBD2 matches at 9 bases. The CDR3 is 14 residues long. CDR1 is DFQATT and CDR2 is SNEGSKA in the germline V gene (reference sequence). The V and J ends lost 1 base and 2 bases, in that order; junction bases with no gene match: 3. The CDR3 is CSARAAGGAYEQYF. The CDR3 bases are TGCAGTGCTAGAGCGGCGGGAGGGGCCTACGAGCAGTACTTC.

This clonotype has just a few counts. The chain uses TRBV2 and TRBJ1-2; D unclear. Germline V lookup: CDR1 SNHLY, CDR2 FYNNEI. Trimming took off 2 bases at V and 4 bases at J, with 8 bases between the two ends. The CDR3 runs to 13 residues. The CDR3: CASSETAIYGYTF. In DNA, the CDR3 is TGTGCCAGCAGTGAAACTGCGATCTATGGCTACACCTTC. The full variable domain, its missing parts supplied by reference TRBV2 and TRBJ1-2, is EPEVTQTPSHQVTQMGQEVILRCVPISNHLYFYWYRQILGQKVEFLVSFYNNEISEKSEIFDDQFSVERPDGSNFTLKIRSTKLEDSAMYFCASSETAIYGYTFGSGTRLTVV.

CDR3 residues: CASSLGGPGLASEQYF. The CDR3 DNA is TGTGCCAGCAGTTTAGGGGGTCCGGGACTAGCTTCCGAGCAGTACTTC. The gene calls are TRBV28 and TRBJ2-7; 9 positions agree with TRBD2. The CDR3 has 16 residues. CDR1 MDHEN and CDR2 SYDVKM come from the germline V gene. J lost 6 bases, V lost 2 bases, and 11 bases had no gene match.

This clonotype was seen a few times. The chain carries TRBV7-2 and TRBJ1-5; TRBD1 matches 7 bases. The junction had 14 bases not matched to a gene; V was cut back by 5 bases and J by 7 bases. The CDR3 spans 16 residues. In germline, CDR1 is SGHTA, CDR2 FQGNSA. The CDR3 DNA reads TGTGCCAGCAGCGCGTACAGGGGTGGGCAAGAACAGCCCCAGCATTTT. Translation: CASSAYRGGQEQPQHF.

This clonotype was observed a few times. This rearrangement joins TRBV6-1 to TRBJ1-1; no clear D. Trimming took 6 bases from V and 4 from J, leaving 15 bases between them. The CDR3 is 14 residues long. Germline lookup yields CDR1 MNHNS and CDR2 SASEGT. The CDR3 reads CASSNVGGSTEAFF. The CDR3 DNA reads TGTGCCAGCAGCAATGTGGGCGGGAGCACTGAAGCTTTCTTT.

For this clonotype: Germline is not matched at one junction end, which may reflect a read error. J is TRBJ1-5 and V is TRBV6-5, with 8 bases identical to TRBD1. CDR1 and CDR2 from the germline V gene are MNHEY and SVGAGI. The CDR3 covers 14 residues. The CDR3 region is CASSYPGGNQPQHF. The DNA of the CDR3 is TGTGCCAGCAGTTACCCAGGGGGCAACCAGCCCCAGCATTTT.

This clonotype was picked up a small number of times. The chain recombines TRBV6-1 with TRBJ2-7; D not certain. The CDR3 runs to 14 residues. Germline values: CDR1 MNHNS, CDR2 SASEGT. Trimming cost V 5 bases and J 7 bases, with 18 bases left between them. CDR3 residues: CASSIGRDSREQYF. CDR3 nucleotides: TGTGCCAGCAGTATCGGTCGCGATTCTAGGGAGCAGTACTTC.

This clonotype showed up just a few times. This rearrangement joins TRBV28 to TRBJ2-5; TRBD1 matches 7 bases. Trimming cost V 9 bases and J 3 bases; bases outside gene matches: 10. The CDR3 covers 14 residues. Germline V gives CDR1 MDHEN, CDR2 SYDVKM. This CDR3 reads CARRGTVIEETQYF. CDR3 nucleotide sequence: TGTGCCAGGAGAGGGACAGTGATTGAAGAGACCCAGTACTTC.

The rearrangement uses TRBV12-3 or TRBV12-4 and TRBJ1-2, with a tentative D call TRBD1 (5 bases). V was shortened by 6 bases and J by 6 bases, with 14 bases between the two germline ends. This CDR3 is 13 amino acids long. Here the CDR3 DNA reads TGTGCCAGCAGCCGTGGGGGGGACGATGGCTACACCTTC. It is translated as CASSRGGDDGYTF.

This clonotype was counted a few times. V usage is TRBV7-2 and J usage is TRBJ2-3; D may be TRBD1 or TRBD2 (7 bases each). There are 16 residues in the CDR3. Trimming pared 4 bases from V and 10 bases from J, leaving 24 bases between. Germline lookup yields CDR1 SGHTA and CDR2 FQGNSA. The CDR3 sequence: CASSSQTGRQGGAQYF. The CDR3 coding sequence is TGTGCCAGCAGCTCGCAGACAGGGAGACAAGGGGGGGCGCAGTATTTT.

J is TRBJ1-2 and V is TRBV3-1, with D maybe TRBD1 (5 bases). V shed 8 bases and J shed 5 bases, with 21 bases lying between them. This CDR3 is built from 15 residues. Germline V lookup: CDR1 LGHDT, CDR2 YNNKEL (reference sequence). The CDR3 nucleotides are TGTGCCAGCGGTCAATCTCTCAGGGTTCCTTATGGCTACACCTTC. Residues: CASGQSLRVPYGYTF.

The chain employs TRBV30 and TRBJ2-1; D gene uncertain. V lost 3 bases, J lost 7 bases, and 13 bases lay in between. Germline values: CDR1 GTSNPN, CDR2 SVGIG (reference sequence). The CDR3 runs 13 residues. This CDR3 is CAWRGLVVNEQFF. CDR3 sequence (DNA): TGTGCCTGGAGGGGGTTAGTAGTGAATGAGCAGTTCTTC.

The CDR3 nucleotides read TGCAGTGCTAGAGATCCTCGGGGGAGGGGGGGTTGGGGAGAGACCCAGTACTTC. Its protein product is CSARDPRGRGGWGETQYF. The chain employs TRBV20-1 and TRBJ2-5; the D gene is possibly TRBD2 (7 bases). Trimming pared 0 bases from V and 4 bases from J, leaving 24 bases between. The CDR3 is made up of 18 amino acids. Germline values: CDR1 DFQATT, CDR2 SNEGSKA (reference sequence).

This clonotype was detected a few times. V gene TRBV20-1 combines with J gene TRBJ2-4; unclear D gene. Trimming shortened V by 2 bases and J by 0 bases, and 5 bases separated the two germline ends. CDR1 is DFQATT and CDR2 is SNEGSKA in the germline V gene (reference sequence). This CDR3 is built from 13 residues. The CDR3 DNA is TGCAGTGCTAGACCCTTAGCCAAAAACATTCAGTACTTC. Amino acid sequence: CSARPLAKNIQYF.

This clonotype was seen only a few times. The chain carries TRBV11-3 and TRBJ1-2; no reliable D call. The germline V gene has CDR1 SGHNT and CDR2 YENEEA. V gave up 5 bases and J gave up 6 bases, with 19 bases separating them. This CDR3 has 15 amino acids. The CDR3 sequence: CASSDTPIGHDGYTF. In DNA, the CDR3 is TGTGCCAGCAGCGATACCCCGATAGGGCACGATGGCTACACCTTC.

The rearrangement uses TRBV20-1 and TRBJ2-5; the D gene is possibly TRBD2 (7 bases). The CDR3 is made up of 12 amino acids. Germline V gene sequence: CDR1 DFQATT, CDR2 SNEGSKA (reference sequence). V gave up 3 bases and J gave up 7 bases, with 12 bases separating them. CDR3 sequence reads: CSASGGQLTQYF. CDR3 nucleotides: TGCAGTGCTAGCGGGGGGCAATTGACCCAGTACTTC.

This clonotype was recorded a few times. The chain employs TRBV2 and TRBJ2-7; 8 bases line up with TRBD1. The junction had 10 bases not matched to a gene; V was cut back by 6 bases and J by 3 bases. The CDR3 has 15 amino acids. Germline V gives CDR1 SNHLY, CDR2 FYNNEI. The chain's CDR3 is CASRAQRDRIYEQYF. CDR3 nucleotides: TGTGCCAGCAGGGCCCAACGGGACAGGATCTACGAGCAGTACTTC.

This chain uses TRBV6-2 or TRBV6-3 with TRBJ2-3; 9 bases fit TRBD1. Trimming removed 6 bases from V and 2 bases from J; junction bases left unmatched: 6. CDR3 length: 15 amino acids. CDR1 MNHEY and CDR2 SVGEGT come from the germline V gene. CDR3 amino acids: CASSPGTGHTDTQYF. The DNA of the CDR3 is TGTGCCAGCAGCCCCGGGACAGGGCACACAGATACGCAGTATTTT.

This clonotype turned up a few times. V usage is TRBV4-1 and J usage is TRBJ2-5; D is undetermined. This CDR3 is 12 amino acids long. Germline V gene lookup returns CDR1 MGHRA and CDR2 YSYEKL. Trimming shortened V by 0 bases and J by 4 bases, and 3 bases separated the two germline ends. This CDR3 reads CASSQDIETQYF. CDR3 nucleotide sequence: TGCGCCAGCAGCCAAGATATAGAGACCCAGTACTTC.

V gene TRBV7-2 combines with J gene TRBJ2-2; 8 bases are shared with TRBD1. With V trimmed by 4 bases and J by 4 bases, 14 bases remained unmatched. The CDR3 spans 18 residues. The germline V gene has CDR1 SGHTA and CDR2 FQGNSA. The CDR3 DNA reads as TGTGCCAGCAGCTGGCAGGTGTTCAGGGGGCGGGTCACCGGGGAGCTGTTTTTT. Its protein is CASSWQVFRGRVTGELFF.

CDR3 loop: CASSTAGQRSGNTIYF. The CDR3 nucleotides are TGTGCCAGTAGTACTGCGGGACAGCGCTCTGGAAACACCATATATTTT. V gene TRBV19 combines with J gene TRBJ1-3; 7 bases fit TRBD1. With 4 bases clipped from V and 0 bases from J, the junction kept 6 bases outside the gene matches. There are 16 residues in the CDR3. CDR1 and CDR2 (germline): LNHDA, SQIVND (reference sequence). Complete variable domain (other parts from reference TRBV19 and TRBJ1-3): DGGITQSPKYLFRKEGQNVTLSCEQNLNHDAMYWYRQDPGQGLRLIYYSQIVNDFQKGDIAEGYSVSREKKESFPLTVTSAQKNPTAFYLCASSTAGQRSGNTIYFGEGSWLTVV.

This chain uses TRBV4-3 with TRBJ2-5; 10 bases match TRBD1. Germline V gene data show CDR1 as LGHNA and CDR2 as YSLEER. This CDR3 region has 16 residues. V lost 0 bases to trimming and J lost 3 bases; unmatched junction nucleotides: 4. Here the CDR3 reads CASSQDVGTGEETQYF. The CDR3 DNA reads TGCGCCAGCAGCCAAGACGTAGGGACAGGGGAAGAGACCCAGTACTTC.